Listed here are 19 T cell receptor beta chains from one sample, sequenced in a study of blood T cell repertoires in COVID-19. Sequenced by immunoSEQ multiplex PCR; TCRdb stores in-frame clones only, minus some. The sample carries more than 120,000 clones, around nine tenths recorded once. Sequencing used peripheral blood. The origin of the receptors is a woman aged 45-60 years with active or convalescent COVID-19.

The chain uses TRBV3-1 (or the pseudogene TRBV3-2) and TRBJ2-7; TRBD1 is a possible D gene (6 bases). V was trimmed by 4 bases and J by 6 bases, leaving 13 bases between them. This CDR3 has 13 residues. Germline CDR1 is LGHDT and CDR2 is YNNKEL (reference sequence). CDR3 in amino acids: CASSRDMSREQYF. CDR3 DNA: TGTGCCAGCAGCCGGGACATGTCTCGCGAGCAGTACTTC.

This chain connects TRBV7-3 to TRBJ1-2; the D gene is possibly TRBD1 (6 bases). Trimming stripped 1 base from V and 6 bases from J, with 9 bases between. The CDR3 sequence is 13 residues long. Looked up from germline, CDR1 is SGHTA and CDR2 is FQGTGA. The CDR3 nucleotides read TGTGCCAGCAGCTTAAAGCCAGGGGATGGCTACACCTTC. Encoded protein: CASSLKPGDGYTF.

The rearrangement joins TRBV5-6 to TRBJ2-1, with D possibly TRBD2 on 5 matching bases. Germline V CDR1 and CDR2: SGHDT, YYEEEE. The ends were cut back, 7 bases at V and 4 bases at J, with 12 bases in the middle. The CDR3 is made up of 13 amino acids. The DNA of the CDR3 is TGTGCCAGCGGGGAGTCCCAGTACAATGAGCAGTTCTTC. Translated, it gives CASGESQYNEQFF.

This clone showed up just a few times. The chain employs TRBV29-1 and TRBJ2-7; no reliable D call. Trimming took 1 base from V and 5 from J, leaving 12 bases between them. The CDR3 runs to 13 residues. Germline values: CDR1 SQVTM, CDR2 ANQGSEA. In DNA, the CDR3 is TGCAGCGTTGAAGGTCTAGGAAGCGACGAGCAGTACTTC. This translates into CSVEGLGSDEQYF.

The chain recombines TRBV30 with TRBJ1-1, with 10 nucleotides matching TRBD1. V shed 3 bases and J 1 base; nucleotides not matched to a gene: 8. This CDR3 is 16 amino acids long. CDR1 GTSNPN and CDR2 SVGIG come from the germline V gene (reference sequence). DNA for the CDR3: TGTGCCTGGAGGGGACAGGGGCCGCTTGGGAACACTGAAGCTTTCTTT. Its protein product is CAWRGQGPLGNTEAFF.

CDR3 region: CASSITSGDTLNQPQHF. As DNA, the CDR3 is TGTGCCAGTAGTATAACCTCCGGGGACACCCTCAATCAGCCCCAGCATTTT. The chain couples TRBV19 to TRBJ1-5; a weak D match, TRBD1 (6 bases). V lost 2 bases and J 3 bases, leaving 17 bases between the germline ends. The CDR3 is 17 amino acids. CDR1 LNHDA and CDR2 SQIVND come from the germline V gene (reference sequence).

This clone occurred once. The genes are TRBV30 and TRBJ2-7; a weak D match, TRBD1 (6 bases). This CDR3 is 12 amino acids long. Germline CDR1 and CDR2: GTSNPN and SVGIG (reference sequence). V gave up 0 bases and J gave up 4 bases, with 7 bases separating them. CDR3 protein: CAWSVQGYEQYF. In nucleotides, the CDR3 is TGTGCCTGGAGTGTACAGGGTTACGAGCAGTACTTC.

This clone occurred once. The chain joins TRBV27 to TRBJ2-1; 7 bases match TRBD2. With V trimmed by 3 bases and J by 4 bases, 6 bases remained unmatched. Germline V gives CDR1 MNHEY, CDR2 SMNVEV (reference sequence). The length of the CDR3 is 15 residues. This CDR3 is CASSLRISGYNEQFF. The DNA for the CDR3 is TGTGCCAGCAGTTTGCGGATTAGCGGGTACAATGAGCAGTTCTTC.

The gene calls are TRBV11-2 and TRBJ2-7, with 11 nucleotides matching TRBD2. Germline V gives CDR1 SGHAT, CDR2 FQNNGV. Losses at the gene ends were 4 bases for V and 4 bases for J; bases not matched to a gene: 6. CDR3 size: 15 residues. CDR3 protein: CASSSRLAGLYEQYF. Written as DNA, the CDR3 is TGTGCCAGCAGCTCAAGACTAGCGGGACTATACGAGCAGTACTTC.

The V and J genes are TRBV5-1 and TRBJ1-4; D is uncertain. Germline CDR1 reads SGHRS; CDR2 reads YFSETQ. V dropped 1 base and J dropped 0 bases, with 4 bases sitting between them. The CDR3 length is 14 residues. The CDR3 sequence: CASSLWPTNEKLFF. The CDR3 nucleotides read TGCGCCAGCAGCTTGTGGCCAACTAATGAAAAACTGTTTTTT.

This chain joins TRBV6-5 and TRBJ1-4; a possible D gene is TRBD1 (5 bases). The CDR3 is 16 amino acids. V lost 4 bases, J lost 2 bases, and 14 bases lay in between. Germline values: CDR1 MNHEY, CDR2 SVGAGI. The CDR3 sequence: CASSSTGTRTNEKLFF. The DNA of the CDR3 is TGTGCCAGCAGTTCTACAGGAACGCGGACTAATGAAAAACTGTTTTTT.

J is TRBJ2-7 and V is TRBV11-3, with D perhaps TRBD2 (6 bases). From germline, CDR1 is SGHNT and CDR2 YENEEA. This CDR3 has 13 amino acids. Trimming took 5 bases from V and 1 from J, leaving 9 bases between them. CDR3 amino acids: CASSLGGSYEQYF. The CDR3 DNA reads TGTGCCAGCAGCCTGGGGGGATCCTACGAGCAGTACTTC. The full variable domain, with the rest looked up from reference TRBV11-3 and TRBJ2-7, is EAGVVQSPRYKIIEKKQPVAFWCNPISGHNTLYWYLQNLGQGPELLIRYENEEAVDDSQLPKDRFSAERLKGVDSTLKIQPAELGDSAVYLCASSLGGSYEQYFGPGTRLTVT.

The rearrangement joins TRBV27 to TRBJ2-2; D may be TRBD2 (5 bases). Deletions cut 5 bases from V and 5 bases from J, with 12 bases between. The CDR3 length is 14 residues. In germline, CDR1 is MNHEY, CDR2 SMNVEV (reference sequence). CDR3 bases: TGTGCCAGCAGTGGAGGCGGTTGGACCGGGGAGCTGTTTTTT. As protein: CASSGGGWTGELFF.

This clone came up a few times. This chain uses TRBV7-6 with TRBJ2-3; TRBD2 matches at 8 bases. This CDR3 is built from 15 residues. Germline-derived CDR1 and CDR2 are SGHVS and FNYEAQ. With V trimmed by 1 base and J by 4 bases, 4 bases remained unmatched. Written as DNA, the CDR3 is TGTGCCAGCAGCTTAGTAGCGGGGAGCTCAGATACGCAGTATTTT. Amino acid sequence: CASSLVAGSSDTQYF.

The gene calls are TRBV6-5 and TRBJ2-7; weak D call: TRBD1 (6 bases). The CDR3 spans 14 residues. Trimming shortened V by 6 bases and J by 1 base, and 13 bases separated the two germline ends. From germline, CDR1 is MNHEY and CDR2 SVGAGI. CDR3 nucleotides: TGTGCCAGCAGCGTACCCAGGGGTTCCTACGAGCAGTACTTC. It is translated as CASSVPRGSYEQYF.

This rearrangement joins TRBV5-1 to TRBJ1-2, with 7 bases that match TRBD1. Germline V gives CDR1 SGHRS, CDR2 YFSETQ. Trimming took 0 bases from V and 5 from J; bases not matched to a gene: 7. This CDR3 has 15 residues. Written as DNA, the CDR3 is TGCGCCAGCAGCTTGGACCGGGACAGCCAATATGGCTACACCTTC. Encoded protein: CASSLDRDSQYGYTF.

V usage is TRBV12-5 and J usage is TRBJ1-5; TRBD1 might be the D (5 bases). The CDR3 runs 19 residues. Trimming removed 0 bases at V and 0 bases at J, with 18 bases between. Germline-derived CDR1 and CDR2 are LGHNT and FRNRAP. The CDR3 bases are TGTGCTAGTGGTTTGGTACAAATAGACAGCGTTTATAGCAATCAGCCCCAGCATTTT. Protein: CASGLVQIDSVYSNQPQHF.

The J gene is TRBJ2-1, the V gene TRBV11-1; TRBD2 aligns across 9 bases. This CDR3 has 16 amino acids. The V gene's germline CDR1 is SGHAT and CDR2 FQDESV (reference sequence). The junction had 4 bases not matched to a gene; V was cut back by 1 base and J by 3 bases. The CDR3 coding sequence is TGTGCCAGCAGCTTAGAAAGACTAGCGGACTACAATGAGCAGTTCTTC. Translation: CASSLERLADYNEQFF.

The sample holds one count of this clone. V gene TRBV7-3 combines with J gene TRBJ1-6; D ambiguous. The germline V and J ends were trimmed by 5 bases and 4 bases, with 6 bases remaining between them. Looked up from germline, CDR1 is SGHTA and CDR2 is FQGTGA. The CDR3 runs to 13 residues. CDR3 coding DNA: TGTGCCAGCAGCCCGGGATATAATTCACCCCTCCACTTT. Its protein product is CASSPGYNSPLHF.